A selection of T cell receptor beta chains follows, all from one sample in a study of blood T cell repertoires in COVID-19. Libraries were prepared by immunoSEQ multiplex PCR; TCRdb keeps only in-frame clonotypes and omits some of them. Of fewer than 90,000 clones in the sample, approximately 80% were seen once. The sequencing sample was made of peripheral blood. These receptors came from a man in his fifties with acute or convalescent COVID-19. CDR3s include the opening cysteine and the closing phenylalanine or tryptophan. D genes are given only for firm matches. Some rows have no size entry. The others give once, few or many, or a class for an expanded clone.

>TRBV19|TRBJ1-4|TRBD1|few
CASKTGGEKKLFF
TGTGCCAGCAAGACAGGGGGCGAGAAAAAACTGTTTTTT
>TRBV18|TRBJ1-6|NA|NA
CASSPGTEGKSSYNSPLHF
TGTGCCAGCTCGCCTGGGACTGAGGGGAAGAGCTCCTATAATTCACCCCTCCACTTT
>TRBV19|TRBJ1-5|TRBD1|NA
CASSIGQGALGQPQHF
TGTGCCAGTAGTATAGGACAGGGGGCACTTGGGCAGCCCCAGCATTTT
>TRBV7-2|TRBJ1-1|NA|few
CASSLGQNTEAFF
TGTGCCAGCAGCCTTGGACAGAACACTGAAGCTTTCTTT
>TRBV6-2/TRBV6-3|TRBJ2-6|NA|NA
CASSSPGSGANVLTF
TGTGCCAGCAGTTCCCCGGGCTCTGGGGCCAACGTCCTGACTTTC
>TRBV7-2|TRBJ1-2|TRBD1|once
CASSLQGQGVNGYTF
TGTGCCAGCAGCTTACAAGGACAGGGGGTTAATGGCTACACCTTC
>TRBV4-2|TRBJ2-7|TRBD1|once
CASSQDFRGQGLTSYEQYF
TGTGCCAGCAGCCAAGATTTTCGGGGACAGGGATTAACCTCCTACGAGCAGTACTTC
>TRBV4-3|TRBJ1-2|NA|few
CASSQDKARGWSSWGGYTF
TGCGCCAGCAGCCAAGATAAGGCCCGGGGTTGGTCTAGTTGGGGTGGCTACACCTTC
>TRBV6-2/TRBV6-3|TRBJ2-1|TRBD2|NA
CASSGGGGPYNEQFF
TGTGCCAGCAGCGGGGGGGGAGGGCCCTACAATGAGCAGTTCTTC
>TRBV2|TRBJ1-5|TRBD1|once
CASRGTGGGQPQHF
TGTGCCAGCAGGGGGACAGGGGGCGGTCAGCCCCAGCATTTT
>TRBV2|TRBJ2-6|TRBD1|NA
CASRARQGASGANVLTF
TGTGCCAGCAGGGCAAGACAGGGGGCGTCTGGGGCCAACGTCCTGACTTTC
>TRBV19|TRBJ2-1|TRBD2|NA
CASNLAGGIYNEQFF
TGTGCCAGTAACCTAGCGGGGGGGATCTACAATGAGCAGTTCTTC
>TRBV5-4|TRBJ1-1|TRBD1|few
CASYGTGRGTEAFF
TGTGCCAGCTACGGGACAGGGCGGGGCACTGAAGCTTTCTTT
>TRBV6-5|TRBJ1-2|NA|few
CASLSVAGGYTF
TGTGCCAGCCTATCGGTAGCGGGCGGCTACACCTTC
>TRBV7-9|TRBJ2-7|NA|NA
CASSLIQVGYEQYF
TGTGCCAGCAGCTTAATTCAGGTGGGCTACGAGCAGTACTTC
>TRBV28|TRBJ2-5|TRBD2|NA
CASSLGTSGISGRETQYF
TGTGCCAGCAGTTTAGGGACTAGCGGGATTTCCGGGCGGGAGACCCAGTACTTC
>TRBV11-1|TRBJ1-1|TRBD1|few
CASSLGGQPEKAFF
TGTGCCAGCAGCTTAGGGGGACAGCCAGAAAAAGCTTTCTTT
>TRBV6-2/TRBV6-3|TRBJ1-2|NA|NA
CASSYSGVDGYTF
TGTGCCAGCAGTTACTCAGGGGTTGATGGCTACACCTTC
>TRBV19|TRBJ2-1|TRBD1|NA
CASSRDRGGNEQFF
TGTGCCAGTAGTCGGGACAGGGGTGGAAATGAGCAGTTCTTC
>TRBV30|TRBJ1-1|TRBD1|NA
CAWSRTGGTSAFF
TGTGCCTGGAGTAGGACAGGGGGAACTAGTGCTTTCTTT
>TRBV5-6|TRBJ1-5|NA|NA
CASSSTYRANQPQHF
TGTGCCAGCAGCTCGACCTACAGGGCAAATCAGCCCCAGCATTTT
>TRBV14|TRBJ2-1|NA|NA
CASSPVAGARDEQFF
TGTGCCAGCAGCCCCGTCGCGGGGGCCCGGGATGAGCAGTTCTTC
>TRBV9|TRBJ1-4|TRBD1|NA
CASSAGTGGNEKLFF
TGTGCCAGCAGCGCGGGGACAGGAGGTAATGAAAAACTGTTTTTT
>TRBV30|TRBJ2-2|NA|NA
CAWSTDTGELFF
TGTGCCTGGAGTACAGACACCGGGGAGCTGTTTTTT
>TRBV9|TRBJ1-1|NA|NA
CASSVGSEGTEAFF
TGTGCCAGCAGCGTAGGCAGTGAGGGCACTGAAGCTTTCTTT
>TRBV6-2/TRBV6-3|TRBJ2-1|TRBD2|NA
CASSEAGGSYNEQFF
TGTGCCAGCAGTGAGGCGGGAGGGTCCTACAATGAGCAGTTCTTC
>TRBV30|TRBJ2-1|NA|NA
CAWRGLEGDYNEQFF
TGTGCCTGGAGGGGATTGGAGGGCGACTACAATGAGCAGTTCTTC
>TRBV24-1|TRBJ2-1|NA|NA
CATSPPGSSYNEQFF
TGTGCCACCAGTCCACCTGGTAGCTCCTACAATGAGCAGTTCTTC
>TRBV30|TRBJ1-3|NA|NA
CAWSASRSGNTIYF
TGTGCCTGGAGTGCCTCGAGGTCTGGAAACACCATATATTTT
>TRBV6-2/TRBV6-3|TRBJ2-1|NA|NA
CASSYLRNEQFF
TGTGCCAGCAGTTACCTTAGAAATGAGCAGTTCTTC
>TRBV5-5|TRBJ2-1|TRBD1|NA
CASSFSTGGYNEQFF
TGTGCCAGCAGCTTTAGCACAGGGGGCTACAATGAGCAGTTCTTC
>TRBV2|TRBJ1-5|TRBD1|NA
CASSGDRGYQPQHF
TGTGCCAGCAGTGGGGACAGGGGGTATCAGCCCCAGCATTTT
>TRBV30|TRBJ1-6|NA|once
CAWSREVSPLHF
TGTGCCTGGAGTCGGGAAGTTTCACCCCTCCACTTT
>TRBV29-1|TRBJ2-7|TRBD1|NA
CSVTDRAREQYF
TGCAGCGTTACGGACAGGGCACGCGAGCAGTACTTC
>TRBV6-5|TRBJ1-1|NA|NA
CASRPNRDAEAFF
TGTGCCAGCAGGCCCAACAGGGACGCTGAAGCTTTCTTT
>TRBV7-3|TRBJ2-2|NA|NA
CASSLSRNTGELFF
TGTGCCAGCAGCTTGAGTAGGAACACCGGGGAGCTGTTTTTT
>TRBV2|TRBJ1-6|NA|NA
CASGRSAYPSDSPLHF
TGTGCCAGCGGTCGGTCAGCTTACCCTAGTGATTCACCCCTCCACTTT
>TRBV19|TRBJ2-1|TRBD2|NA
CASSTQGTSGRLNEQFF
TGTGCCAGTAGTACCCAGGGGACTAGCGGGCGCCTCAATGAGCAGTTCTTC
>TRBV18|TRBJ2-7|NA|NA
CASSPPTRGSGEQYF
TGTGCCAGCTCACCACCTACTCGGGGGAGCGGCGAGCAGTACTTC
>TRBV9|TRBJ2-5|NA|NA
CASSEGLSRGLETQYF
TGTGCCAGCAGCGAGGGACTTTCGCGTGGGCTAGAGACCCAGTACTTC
>TRBV21-1|TRBJ1-1|NA|NA
CASSKGVNSNSNTEAFF
TGTGCCAGCAGCAAAGGGGTAAACAGTAACTCGAACACTGAAGCTTTCTTT
>TRBV2|TRBJ2-1|TRBD2|NA
CASARGAGAYNEQFF
TGTGCCAGCGCCCGGGGAGCGGGGGCCTACAATGAGCAGTTCTTC
>TRBV27|TRBJ2-5|NA|NA
CASSLARRETQYF
TGTGCCAGCAGTTTGGCTAGACGGGAGACCCAGTACTTC
>TRBV16|TRBJ1-5|NA|NA
CASSQSRVPSVNQPQHF
TGTGCCAGCAGCCAATCGCGGGTCCCCTCGGTCAATCAGCCCCAGCATTTT
>TRBV5-5|TRBJ1-1|TRBD1|NA
CASSLYRGNTEAFF
TGTGCCAGCAGCTTGTACAGGGGGAACACTGAAGCTTTCTTT
>TRBV19|TRBJ1-2|TRBD1|NA
CASSTPDRASSHGYTF
TGTGCCAGTAGTACTCCAGACAGGGCCTCTTCTCATGGCTACACCTTC
>TRBV30|TRBJ1-1|NA|NA
CAWSAGGLFGEAFF
TGTGCCTGGAGTGCAGGTGGGTTATTCGGTGAAGCTTTCTTT
>TRBV10-3|TRBJ1-6|NA|NA
CATTAGFNNSPLHF
TGTGCCACCACGGCAGGCTTCAATAATTCACCCCTCCACTTT
>TRBV29-1|TRBJ2-5|TRBD1|few
CSVEGGQGLETQYF
TGCAGCGTTGAAGGGGGACAGGGTCTTGAGACCCAGTACTTC
>TRBV7-2|TRBJ2-2|NA|NA
CASSLAGRRGTGELFF
TGTGCCAGCAGCTTAGCCGGAAGAAGGGGCACCGGGGAGCTGTTTTTT
>TRBV5-1|TRBJ2-1|TRBD1|NA
CASSRTGDSYNEQFF
TGCGCCAGCAGTCGGACAGGGGACTCCTACAATGAGCAGTTCTTC
>TRBV18|TRBJ1-6|NA|NA
CASSPRRGGDSPLHF
TGTGCCAGCTCACCACGGCGGGGCGGCGATTCACCCCTCCACTTT
>TRBV3-1/TRBV3-2|TRBJ2-7|TRBD2|NA
CASSQVKYGLAGVGEQYF
TGTGCCAGCAGCCAAGTTAAATATGGGCTAGCGGGAGTGGGCGAGCAGTACTTC
>TRBV7-2|TRBJ2-7|TRBD2|few
CASSPTSGALNEQYF
TGTGCCAGCAGCCCGACTAGCGGGGCACTAAACGAGCAGTACTTC
>TRBV6-5|TRBJ2-1|TRBD2|NA
CASSLGGLANNEQFF
TGTGCCAGCAGTCTTGGGGGACTAGCGAACAATGAGCAGTTCTTC